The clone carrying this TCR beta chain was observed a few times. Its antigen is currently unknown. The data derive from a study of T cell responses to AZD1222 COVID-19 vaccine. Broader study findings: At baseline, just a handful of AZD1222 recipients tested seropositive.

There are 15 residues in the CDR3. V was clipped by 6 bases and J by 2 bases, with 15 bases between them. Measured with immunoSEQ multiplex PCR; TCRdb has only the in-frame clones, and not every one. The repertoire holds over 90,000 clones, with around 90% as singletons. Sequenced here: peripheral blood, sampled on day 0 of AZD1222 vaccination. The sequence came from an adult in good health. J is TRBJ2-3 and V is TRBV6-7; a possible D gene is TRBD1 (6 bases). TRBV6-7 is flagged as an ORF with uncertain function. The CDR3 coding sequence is TGTGCCAGCAGCCGGCCGGGACACAACACAGATACGCAGTATTTT. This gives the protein CASSRPGHNTDTQYF.